Shown below are 14 T cell receptor beta chains from a single sample sequenced in a study of long-term antiretroviral therapy in people with HIV. Sequencing relied on immunoSEQ assay v3.0, run at survey level. Method: immunoSEQ multiplex PCR; TCRdb's copy keeps in-frame clones and lacks some. The table lists roughly 33,000 clones, about three quarters of them singletons, with approximately 8% in the top ten. Sequenced material: unsorted PBMCs, taken 3.1 years after starting antiretroviral therapy. These receptors were collected from a woman aged 50 to 60 with HIV.

The chain is built from TRBV11-2 and TRBJ2-5; 8 nucleotides match TRBD1. J lost 5 bases, V lost 4 bases, and 6 bases had no gene match. The germline V gene encodes CDR1 SGHAT and CDR2 FQNNGV. The CDR3 consists of 14 residues. The CDR3 region is CASSSNRGSETQYF. CDR3 coding DNA: TGTGCCAGCAGCTCCAACAGGGGGTCGGAGACCCAGTACTTC.

The chain uses TRBV18 and TRBJ2-2; D not resolved. The germline V gene has CDR1 KGHSH and CDR2 LQKENI. V was trimmed by 6 bases and J by 7 bases, leaving 15 bases between them. CDR3 length: 14 amino acids. For the CDR3, the DNA is TGTGCCAGCTCCGCGACGAGTTTCGGCGGGGAGCTGTTTTTT. The encoded protein is CASSATSFGGELFF.

The gene calls are TRBV28 and TRBJ2-2; a weak D match, TRBD1 (6 bases). Germline lookup yields CDR1 MDHEN and CDR2 SYDVKM. The CDR3 consists of 13 residues. V was trimmed by 10 bases and J by 0 bases, leaving 9 bases between them. The CDR3 coding sequence is TGTGCCACCAGGGGTCCGAACACCGGGGAGCTGTTTTTT. This gives the protein CATRGPNTGELFF.

The rearrangement links TRBV5-6 to TRBJ1-1; tentative D call: TRBD1 (6 bases). From germline, CDR1 is SGHDT and CDR2 YYEEEE. The CDR3 has 15 residues. V gave up 5 bases and J gave up 0 bases, with 14 bases separating them. CDR3 loop: CASRAVDRLNTEAFF. As DNA, the CDR3 is TGTGCCAGCAGGGCCGTTGACAGGCTGAACACTGAAGCTTTCTTT.

The V and J genes are TRBV6-5 and TRBJ2-5; TRBD2 aligns across 8 bases. The trim removed 0 bases at V and 1 base at J, leaving 4 bases unmatched. Germline V gene data show CDR1 as MNHEY and CDR2 as SVGAGI. This CDR3 region has 16 residues. CDR3 nucleotide sequence: TGTGCCAGCAGTTACTCTAGCGGGGTTGGCCAAGAGACCCAGTACTTC. This translates into CASSYSSGVGQETQYF.

This chain joins TRBV29-1 and TRBJ2-3; D gene unclear. V was clipped by 7 bases and J by 4 bases, with 24 bases between them. CDR1 is SQVTM and CDR2 is ANQGSEA in the germline V gene. The CDR3 is made up of 16 amino acids. CDR3 DNA: TGCAGCGCTAGGAAGCCTGGACGGAGAAATCCAGATACGCAGTATTTT. Its translation: CSARKPGRRNPDTQYF.

The chain employs TRBV5-5 and TRBJ1-5; 10 bases fit TRBD1. CDR3 length equals 15 residues. Germline trimming cut 0 bases from V and 7 bases from J; bases unmatched to any gene: 4. Per germline, CDR1 SGHKS and CDR2 YYEKEE (reference sequence). In DNA, the CDR3 is TGTGCCAGCAGCTTGGCCGGACAGGGGGGACAGCCCCAGCATTTT. Translated: CASSLAGQGGQPQHF.

This clone is a singleton in its sample. The chain joins TRBV6-8 to TRBJ1-1; D is uncertain. Trimming took off 5 bases at V and 11 bases at J, with 15 bases between the two ends. CDR1 is MNHGY, CDR2 SAAAGT, per germline. The CDR3 runs to 12 residues. This CDR3 is CASSPTERRAFF. CDR3 sequence (DNA): TGTGCCAGCAGTCCGACCGAACGCCGGGCTTTCTTT.

The chain carries TRBV4-1 and TRBJ1-5; D gene uncertain. V lost 0 bases and J 1 base, leaving 4 bases between the germline ends. The CDR3 is 14 amino acids. Germline loops: CDR1 MGHRA, CDR2 YSYEKL. The CDR3: CASSQDHSNQPQHF. CDR3 DNA sequence: TGCGCCAGCAGCCAAGATCACAGCAATCAGCCCCAGCATTTT.

The chain recombines TRBV11-2 with TRBJ2-7; 10 nucleotides match TRBD2. CDR3 size: 14 residues. The J segment lost 6 bases and the V segment lost 0 bases, leaving 2 bases of the junction unmatched. CDR1 and CDR2 from the germline V gene are SGHAT and FQNNGV. CDR3 sequence: CASSLDSGGREQYV. The CDR3 DNA reads TGTGCCAGCAGCTTAGATAGCGGGGGGCGCGAGCAGTACGTC.

The chain carries TRBV15 and TRBJ1-5; the D is unclear. Trimming stripped 1 base from V and 7 bases from J, with 11 bases between. CDR1 and CDR2 (germline): LNHNV, YYDKDF (reference sequence). The CDR3 runs to 14 residues. The CDR3 DNA reads as TGTGCCACCAGCAGAGTCCGCTTTGGGCAGCCCCAGCATTTT. It specifies CATSRVRFGQPQHF.

The chain employs TRBV2 and TRBJ1-4; the D is unclear. The CDR3 sequence is 13 residues long. V lost 7 bases, J lost 8 bases, and 14 bases lay in between. Germline loops: CDR1 SNHLY, CDR2 FYNNEI. CDR3 region: CASIRQLGEKLFF. CDR3 sequence (DNA): TGTGCCAGCATTCGGCAACTAGGGGAAAAACTGTTTTTT.

This clone was recorded only once. This chain joins TRBV6-5 and TRBJ2-2; 9 positions agree with TRBD1. The junction had 7 bases not matched to a gene; V was cut back by 3 bases and J by 5 bases. The length of the CDR3 is 16 residues. CDR1 and CDR2 (germline): MNHEY, SVGAGI. The CDR3 DNA sequence: TGTGCCAGCAGTTATACAACAGGGGGCCTTACCGGGGAGCTGTTTTTT. Its protein is CASSYTTGGLTGELFF.

The V gene is TRBV4-2, the J gene TRBJ1-2, with a weak D call TRBD1 (5 bases). The V end lost 0 bases, the J end lost 4 bases, and 9 bases lay between the germline ends. Germline V gene data show CDR1 as LGHNA and CDR2 as YNFKEQ. The CDR3 contains 14 residues. The CDR3 region has the DNA TGTGCCAGCAGCCAAGATGGGGGAACCTATGGCTACACCTTC. Protein product: CASSQDGGTYGYTF.